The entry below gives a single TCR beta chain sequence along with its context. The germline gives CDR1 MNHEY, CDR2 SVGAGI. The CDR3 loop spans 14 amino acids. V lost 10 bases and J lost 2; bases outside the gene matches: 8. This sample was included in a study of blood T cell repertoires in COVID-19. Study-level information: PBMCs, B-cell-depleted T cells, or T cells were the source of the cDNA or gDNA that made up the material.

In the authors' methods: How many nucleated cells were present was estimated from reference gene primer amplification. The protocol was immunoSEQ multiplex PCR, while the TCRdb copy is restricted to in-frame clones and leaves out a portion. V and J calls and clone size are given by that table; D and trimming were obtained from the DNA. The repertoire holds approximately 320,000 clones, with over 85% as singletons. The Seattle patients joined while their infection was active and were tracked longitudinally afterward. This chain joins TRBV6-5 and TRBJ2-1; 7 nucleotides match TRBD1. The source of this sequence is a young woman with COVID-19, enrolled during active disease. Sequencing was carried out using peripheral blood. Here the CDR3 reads CANSGTDTYNEQFF. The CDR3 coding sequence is TGTGCCAATTCAGGGACAGATACCTACAATGAGCAGTTCTTC.